Following are 30 T cell receptor beta chains from one sample sequenced in a study of T cell responses to AZD1222 COVID-19 vaccine. Repertoires were generated with immunoSEQ multiplex PCR, while TCRdb's copy carries only in-frame clones and drops some. The sample includes 110,000 or so clones, around 89% of them seen just once. This material consisted of peripheral blood, taken 28 days after the second AZD1222 dose. These receptors all come from an adult who received the AZD1222 COVID-19 vaccine.

This CDR3 is CASSPSLAGPGEYEQYF. In DNA form, the CDR3 reads TGTGCCAGCAGCCCGAGTCTAGCGGGACCCGGGGAATACGAGCAGTACTTC. The J gene is TRBJ2-7, the V gene TRBV9; 9 bases fit TRBD2. CDR3 size: 17 residues. CDR1 and CDR2 (germline): SGDLS, YYNGEE. The V gene end was trimmed by 4 bases and the J gene end by 4 bases; junction bases not matched to a gene: 15. The full variable domain, completed using reference TRBV9 and TRBJ2-7, is DSGVTQTPKHLITATGQRVTLRCSPRSGDLSVYWYQQSLDQGLQFLIQYYNGEERAKGNILERFSAQQFPDLHSELNLSSLELGDSALYFCASSPSLAGPGEYEQYFGPGTRLTVT.

The sample holds one count of this clone. CDR3 residues: CASSHPPGLGAYNEQFF. CDR3 coding DNA: TGTGCCAGCAGCCACCCCCCAGGGCTAGGAGCCTACAATGAGCAGTTCTTC. The chain combines TRBV3-1 (or the pseudogene TRBV3-2) with TRBJ2-1; D may be TRBD1 (5 bases). Trimming shortened V by 3 bases and J by 2 bases, and 17 bases separated the two germline ends. Germline V gene sequence: CDR1 LGHDT, CDR2 YNNKEL (reference sequence). This CDR3 contains 17 residues.

V is TRBV18 and J is TRBJ2-7, with TRBD2 matching 8 bases. V lost 3 bases and J lost 3; bases outside the gene matches: 19. This CDR3 is 19 amino acids long. Germline lookup yields CDR1 KGHSH and CDR2 LQKENI. The DNA for the CDR3 is TGTGCCAGCTCACCTACTATAGGGGCTCAGCGGGAGTTCGGCTACGAGCAGTACTTC. Amino acid sequence: CASSPTIGAQREFGYEQYF.

The chain recombines TRBV20-1 with TRBJ1-2, with unresolved D. This CDR3 has 11 residues. The germline CDR1 and CDR2 sequences are DFQATT and SNEGSKA (reference sequence). The V end lost 6 bases, the J end lost 8 bases, and 13 bases lay between the germline ends. The CDR3 DNA is TGCAGTGCCGAGGACGGCCCGGGCTACACCTTC. Encoded protein: CSAEDGPGYTF.

This clone was seen only once. The chain joins TRBV6-5 to TRBJ1-1, with TRBD1 matching 8 bases. Trimming at V came to 6 bases and at J to 5 bases, leaving 8 bases not matched to a gene. The CDR3 is 14 amino acids. The germline CDR1 and CDR2 sequences are MNHEY and SVGAGI. The CDR3: CASSIQGVGTEAFF. The CDR3 region has the DNA TGTGCCAGCAGCATACAGGGGGTGGGGACTGAAGCTTTCTTT.

This sequence joins TRBV5-1 and TRBJ2-3, with 9 bases identical to TRBD1. Looked up from germline, CDR1 is SGHRS and CDR2 is YFSETQ. Losses at the gene ends were 4 bases for V and 3 bases for J; bases not matched to a gene: 9. The CDR3 runs 16 residues. CDR3 bases: TGCGCCAGCAGCGTCACCGGGACAGGGACAACAGATACGCAGTATTTT. Protein: CASSVTGTGTTDTQYF.

The chain links TRBV6-5 to TRBJ2-7; no clear D. Germline CDR1 is MNHEY and CDR2 is SVGAGI. V lost 8 bases, J lost 5 bases, and 13 bases lay in between. This CDR3 is 12 amino acids long. The CDR3 region is CASGPRGDEQYF. The CDR3 nucleotides are TGTGCCAGCGGCCCGCGAGGCGACGAGCAGTACTTC.

The chain has TRBV28 and TRBJ2-3; TRBD1 matches at 8 bases. V shed 9 bases and J 1 base; nucleotides not matched to a gene: 9. Germline V CDR1 and CDR2: MDHEN, SYDVKM. This CDR3 has 15 residues. The CDR3 loop is CASHPQGAGTDTQYF. Written as DNA, the CDR3 is TGTGCCAGTCACCCCCAGGGGGCCGGCACAGATACGCAGTATTTT.

The J gene is TRBJ1-5, the V gene TRBV7-9; TRBD1 aligns across 10 bases. V shed 5 bases, J shed 1 base, and the junction held 5 bases outside the gene matches. The CDR3 totals 16 residues. Germline lookup yields CDR1 SEHNR and CDR2 FQNEAQ (reference sequence). The CDR3 here is CASSTDRGRSNQPQHF. In DNA form, the CDR3 reads TGTGCCAGCAGCACAGACAGGGGGCGCAGCAATCAGCCCCAGCATTTT.

This CDR3 is CASSPGTSGYEQYF. The CDR3 DNA sequence: TGTGCCAGCAGTCCCGGGACAAGTGGCTACGAGCAGTACTTC. The chain links TRBV27 to TRBJ2-7, with a weak D call TRBD1 (6 bases). V lost 5 bases and J 3 bases, leaving 14 bases between the germline ends. Germline V lookup: CDR1 MNHEY, CDR2 SMNVEV (reference sequence). The CDR3 extends over 14 amino acids.

J is TRBJ2-7 and V is TRBV29-1; TRBD1 matches at 10 bases. The germline V gene encodes CDR1 SQVTM and CDR2 ANQGSEA. The CDR3 totals 13 residues. With V trimmed by 6 bases and J by 7 bases, 9 bases remained unmatched. CDR3 DNA sequence: TGCAGCGTGGGGACAGGGGATTTTGGTGAGCAGTACTTC. The encoded protein is CSVGTGDFGEQYF.

The chain carries TRBV18 and TRBJ2-3; 7 bases agree with TRBD2. V was pared by 6 bases and J by 4 bases, with 7 bases of the junction left unmatched. The germline gives CDR1 KGHSH, CDR2 LQKENI. CDR3 length equals 14 residues. The CDR3: CASSPTSASDTQYF. CDR3 nucleotides: TGTGCCAGCTCCCCTACTAGCGCTTCAGATACGCAGTATTTT.

This sequence joins TRBV9 and TRBJ2-7; D assignment may be TRBD1 or TRBD2 (6 bases each). V dropped 0 bases and J dropped 0 bases, with 10 bases sitting between them. Germline V lookup: CDR1 SGDLS, CDR2 YYNGEE. The CDR3 is 15 amino acids. The CDR3 coding sequence is TGTGCCAGCAGCGTAGAAGGGGGGAGCTCCTACGAGCAGTACTTC. Amino acid sequence: CASSVEGGSSYEQYF. Based on the CDR3 plus reference TRBV9 and TRBJ2-7, the full variable domain is DSGVTQTPKHLITATGQRVTLRCSPRSGDLSVYWYQQSLDQGLQFLIQYYNGEERAKGNILERFSAQQFPDLHSELNLSSLELGDSALYFCASSVEGGSSYEQYFGPGTRLTVT.

The gene calls are TRBV25-1 and TRBJ1-4; tentatively, D is TRBD1 (6 bases). The V end lost 2 bases, the J end lost 7 bases, and 14 bases lay between the germline ends. Germline loops: CDR1 MGHDK, CDR2 SYGVNS. The CDR3 has 15 residues. The CDR3: CASSEDLGQSEKLFF. CDR3 coding DNA: TGTGCCAGCAGTGAAGACCTCGGACAGTCTGAAAAACTGTTTTTT. The full variable domain, rest sourced from reference TRBV25-1 and TRBJ1-4, is EADIYQTPRYLVIGTGKKITLECSQTMGHDKMYWYQQDPGMELHLIHYSYGVNSTEKGDLSSESTVSRIRTEHFPLTLESARPSHTSQYLCASSEDLGQSEKLFFGSGTQLSVL.

The chain joins TRBV7-9 to TRBJ2-1, with D possibly matching TRBD1 (5 bases). Trimming removed 1 base at V and 8 bases at J, with 15 bases between. Germline V CDR1 and CDR2: SEHNR, FQNEAQ (reference sequence). The CDR3 extends over 15 amino acids. This CDR3 is CASSLVGAQGYEQFF. The CDR3, as DNA: TGTGCCAGCAGCTTAGTAGGCGCTCAGGGATATGAGCAGTTCTTC.

The chain joins TRBV14 to TRBJ2-1, with 8 bases identical to TRBD1. From germline, CDR1 is SGHDN and CDR2 FVKESK. Trimming took 6 bases from V and 8 from J; bases not matched to a gene: 6. This CDR3 has 13 residues. DNA for the CDR3: TGTGCCAGCAGAGTTGACAGGGGCCATGAGCAGTTCTTC. Residues: CASRVDRGHEQFF.

This clone has a handful of counts. The rearrangement links TRBV7-9 to TRBJ1-2; D possibly corresponds to TRBD1 (6 bases). Germline CDR1 reads SEHNR; CDR2 reads FQNEAQ (reference sequence). The CDR3 runs to 16 residues. Trimming pared 2 bases from V and 3 bases from J, leaving 16 bases between. The CDR3 DNA sequence: TGTGCCAGCAGCTTATGGACAGCCCGGCGCGACTATGGCTACACCTTC. Translating it yields CASSLWTARRDYGYTF. Full variable domain (remainder filled in from reference TRBV7-9 and TRBJ1-2): DTGVSQNPRHKITKRGQNVTFRCDPISEHNRLYWYRQTLGQGPEFLTYFQNEAQLEKSRLLSDRFSAERPKGSFSTLEIQRTEQGDSAMYLCASSLWTARRDYGYTFGSGTRLTVV.

The rearrangement links TRBV9 to TRBJ1-2; TRBD1 aligns across 7 bases. J lost 5 bases, V lost 4 bases, and 11 bases had no gene match. This CDR3 has 15 amino acids. Germline V gene sequence: CDR1 SGDLS, CDR2 YYNGEE. The CDR3 here is CASSPGDSPWYGYTF. Here the CDR3 DNA reads TGTGCCAGCAGCCCGGGGGACAGCCCTTGGTATGGCTACACCTTC.

The chain has TRBV9 and TRBJ2-4, with TRBD1 matching over 10 bases. The germline CDR1 and CDR2 sequences are SGDLS and YYNGEE. The J segment lost 9 bases and the V segment lost 3 bases, leaving 6 bases of the junction unmatched. The CDR3 has 14 residues. CDR3 loop: CASSAPDRGGIQYF. CDR3 nucleotide sequence: TGTGCCAGCAGCGCCCCGGACAGGGGGGGCATTCAGTACTTC. Combining the CDR3 with reference TRBV9 and TRBJ2-4 gives the whole variable domain DSGVTQTPKHLITATGQRVTLRCSPRSGDLSVYWYQQSLDQGLQFLIQYYNGEERAKGNILERFSAQQFPDLHSELNLSSLELGDSALYFCASSAPDRGGIQYFGAGTRLSVL.

The chain couples TRBV18 to TRBJ1-1, with no clear D. The CDR3 has 12 amino acids. The germline V and J ends were trimmed by 6 bases and 8 bases, with 13 bases remaining between them. CDR1 is KGHSH and CDR2 is LQKENI in the germline V gene. The CDR3 region is CASSPDVGEAFF. The CDR3 DNA reads as TGTGCCAGCTCCCCGGACGTAGGAGAAGCTTTCTTT.

This chain links TRBV5-1 with TRBJ2-1; the match to TRBD1 covers 7 bases. V shed 0 bases, J shed 7 bases, and the junction held 4 bases outside the gene matches. This CDR3 is built from 14 residues. CDR1 SGHRS and CDR2 YFSETQ come from the germline V gene. For the CDR3, the DNA is TGCGCCAGCAGCTTGGGCCCACAGGGGAATGAGCAGTTCTTC. Its translation: CASSLGPQGNEQFF.

This chain joins TRBV28 and TRBJ1-6; D unresolved. Germline V gives CDR1 MDHEN, CDR2 SYDVKM. CDR3 length: 11 amino acids. V was clipped by 5 bases and J by 15 bases, with 11 bases between them. The CDR3 sequence is CASSLWWDLHF. The CDR3 bases are TGTGCCAGCAGTCTGTGGTGGGACCTCCACTTT. Based on the CDR3 plus reference TRBV28 and TRBJ1-6, the full variable domain is DVKVTQSSRYLVKRTGEKVFLECVQDMDHENMFWYRQDPGLGLRLIYFSYDVKMKEKGDIPEGYSVSREKKERFSLILESASTNQTSMYLCASSLWWDLHFGNGTRLTVT.

This clone was detected a few times. The chain has TRBV2 and TRBJ1-3, with a possible D match to TRBD1 (5 bases). This CDR3 comprises 12 residues. Germline CDR1 SNHLY, CDR2 FYNNEI. V gave up 3 bases and J gave up 11 bases, with 11 bases separating them. CDR3 loop: CASSDGGMAIYF. The CDR3 region has the DNA TGTGCCAGCAGTGACGGGGGAATGGCCATATATTTT.

V and J are TRBV6-6 and TRBJ2-5, with a tentative D call TRBD2 (5 bases). Looked up from germline, CDR1 is MNHNY and CDR2 is SVGAGI (reference sequence). Trimming cost V 2 bases and J 5 bases, with 9 bases left between them. The CDR3 spans 13 residues. The CDR3 is CASSYEERETQYF. Written as DNA, the CDR3 is TGTGCCAGCAGTTACGAGGAGCGGGAGACCCAGTACTTC.

This chain joins TRBV28 and TRBJ2-5; D might be TRBD2 (6 bases). Trimming took 5 bases from V and 4 from J, leaving 17 bases between them. The germline CDR1 and CDR2 sequences are MDHEN and SYDVKM. The CDR3 covers 15 residues. The CDR3 DNA reads TGTGCCAGCAGTCCCTTCGGGGGAACGAGAGAGACCCAGTACTTC. Translated: CASSPFGGTRETQYF.

The DNA for the CDR3 is TGTGCCAGCAGCTCACCGACGGGGGGCTATGGCTACACCTTC. Protein: CASSSPTGGYGYTF. The V call is TRBV7-2, the J call TRBJ1-2; tentative D call: TRBD1 (5 bases). V lost 4 bases and J 4 bases, leaving 13 bases between the germline ends. The CDR3 covers 14 residues. Germline CDR1 SGHTA, CDR2 FQGNSA. Supplemented by reference TRBV7-2 and TRBJ1-2, the full variable domain reads GAGVSQSPSNKVTEKGKDVELRCDPISGHTALYWYRQSLGQGLEFLIYFQGNSAPDKSGLPSDRFSAERTGGSVSTLTIQRTQQEDSAVYLCASSSPTGGYGYTFGSGTRLTVV.

The chain carries TRBV30 and TRBJ2-1; 8 bases fit TRBD2. The germline V gene has CDR1 GTSNPN and CDR2 SVGIG (reference sequence). This CDR3 contains 15 residues. Trimming removed 4 bases from V and 9 bases from J; junction bases left unmatched: 14. CDR3 loop: CAWNVKKRGRGEQFF. CDR3 DNA sequence: TGTGCCTGGAATGTGAAGAAGCGGGGGCGGGGTGAGCAGTTCTTC.

The chain links TRBV2 to TRBJ2-3; D is uncertain. CDR3 length equals 14 residues. The germline CDR1 and CDR2 sequences are SNHLY and FYNNEI. V lost 7 bases to trimming and J lost 0 bases, with 11 bases between them. The CDR3 DNA sequence: TGTGCCAGCATTGAGATACATAGCACAGATACGCAGTATTTT. Translation: CASIEIHSTDTQYF.

The chain combines TRBV7-9 with TRBJ2-7, with 9 bases that match TRBD1. CDR3 size: 14 residues. Germline CDR1 SEHNR, CDR2 FQNEAQ (reference sequence). With 5 bases clipped from V and 3 bases from J, the junction kept 5 bases outside the gene matches. The CDR3 nucleotides are TGTGCCAGCAGCCGCCGGGACAGGGTCTACGAGCAGTACTTC. Residues: CASSRRDRVYEQYF.

This sequence joins TRBV2 and TRBJ2-1, with D hard to call. V was clipped by 9 bases and J by 2 bases, with 14 bases between them. The CDR3 loop spans 14 amino acids. The V gene's germline CDR1 is SNHLY and CDR2 FYNNEI. CDR3 residues: CARIEGGTYNEQFF. In nucleotides, the CDR3 is TGTGCCAGGATAGAAGGCGGAACCTACAATGAGCAGTTCTTC.